This T cell receptor (beta chain) was recovered during a study of T cell responses to AZD1222 COVID-19 vaccine. This clone showed up just a few times. The junction differs from germline at one of its ends, possibly a read error. The protocol was immunoSEQ multiplex PCR, while the TCRdb copy is restricted to in-frame clones and leaves out a portion. The table lists just under 95,000 clones, approximately 91% of them singletons. Germline-derived CDR1 and CDR2 are SGHAT and FQNNGV. This CDR3 has 14 residues. The clonotype was recovered from an adult in good health. Source: peripheral blood, taken on day 0 of AZD1222 vaccination. The genes are TRBV11-2 and TRBJ1-1; 7 positions agree with TRBD1. The CDR3 sequence is CASSLDRVGTEAFF. In DNA form, the CDR3 reads TGTGCCAGCAGTTTAGACAGGGTGGGAACTGAAGCTTTCTTT.